Listed here are 23 T cell receptor beta chains from one sample, sequenced in a study of Graves' ophthalmopathy and Graves' hyperthyroidism. From RNA, the CDR3 regions of TCR beta chains were amplified and sequenced. RT-PCR with HTBI primers came first, then second-round multiplex PCR. TCRdb passed the multiplex PCR reads through MiXCR, listing each CDR3 protein once. The data show some 350,000 distinct CDR3 sequences, with about 18% seen just once and 2.4% held by the top ten. Sequences were obtained from peripheral blood. The receptors originated from an adult woman with stable Graves' hyperthyroidism.

The J gene is TRBJ1-2, the V gene TRBV12-3 or TRBV12-4, with D perhaps TRBD1 (5 bases). The V end was cut by 4 bases, the J end by 7 bases, with 16 bases between. This CDR3 is built from 14 residues. DNA of the CDR3: TGTGCCAGCAGTTGGGGGGGGTGGGGAAGTGGCTACACCTTC. Translation: CASSWGGWGSGYTF.

A few counts support this clonotype. The chain carries TRBV9 and TRBJ2-2, with D perhaps assigned TRBD1 or TRBD2 (5 bases each). Germline CDR1 reads SGDLS; CDR2 reads YYNGEE. The CDR3 runs 17 residues. The V end was cut by 7 bases, the J end by 0 bases, with 19 bases between. Written as DNA, the CDR3 is TGTGCCAGCGGGACCCCCAGGGACCGACCGAACACCGGGGAGCTGTTTTTT. The encoded protein is CASGTPRDRPNTGELFF.

This clonotype was counted ten times or more. The chain is built from TRBV25-1 and TRBJ1-5; D unresolved. The CDR3 totals 14 residues. Trimming removed 2 bases from V and 3 bases from J, with 8 bases in between. Germline assignment: CDR1 MGHDK and CDR2 SYGVNS. CDR3 sequence: CASSEGEFNQPQHF. In DNA form, the CDR3 reads TGTGCCAGCAGTGAAGGGGAATTCAATCAGCCCCAGCATTTT. Looking up the rest from reference TRBV25-1 and TRBJ1-5 gives the full variable domain: EADIYQTPRYLVIGTGKKITLECSQTMGHDKMYWYQQDPGMELHLIHYSYGVNSTEKGDLSSESTVSRIRTEHFPLTLESARPSHTSQYLCASSEGEFNQPQHFGDGTRLSIL.

The rearrangement links TRBV11-1 to TRBJ2-2; D tentatively fits TRBD1 or TRBD2 (5 bases each). CDR1 is SGHAT and CDR2 is FQDESV in the germline V gene (reference sequence). V lost 5 bases and J 0 bases, leaving 16 bases between the germline ends. The length of the CDR3 is 17 residues. CDR3 nucleotides: TGTGCCAGCAGCCGGTCGGCAGGGAGCACGAACACCGGGGAGCTGTTTTTT. Translating gives CASSRSAGSTNTGELFF. Drawing the rest from reference TRBV11-1 and TRBJ2-2, the complete variable domain is EAEVAQSPRYKITEKSQAVAFWCDPISGHATLYWYRQILGQGPELLVQFQDESVVDDSQLPKDRFSAERLKGVDSTLKIQPAELGDSAMYLCASSRSAGSTNTGELFFGEGSRLTVL.

About this clonotype itself: This may come from a read error, since a much larger clone is one base off. The rearrangement links TRBV6-1 to TRBJ1-3; D uncertain. Germline-derived CDR1 and CDR2 are MNHNS and SASEGT. The CDR3 extends over 11 amino acids. The CDR3 DNA follows: TGTGTCAGCAGATTTGGAAACACCATATATTTT. The encoded protein is CVSRFGNTIYF.

This clonotype was recorded many times. The chain is built from TRBV6-5 and TRBJ2-2; TRBD1 matches 11 bases. CDR1 MNHEY and CDR2 SVGAGI come from the germline V gene. The V gene end was trimmed by 6 bases and the J gene end by 7 bases; junction bases not matched to a gene: 10. The CDR3 loop spans 16 amino acids. The CDR3 is CASRGTGGARIGELFF. The CDR3 nucleotides read TGTGCCAGCAGAGGGACAGGGGGTGCTAGGATCGGGGAGCTGTTTTTT.

The sample holds many counts of this clonotype. A single base separates this from a much larger clone, so it may be a read error. The rearrangement uses TRBV6-1 and TRBJ2-7, with 14 positions matching TRBD2. Germline CDR1 reads MNHNS; CDR2 reads SASEGT. The CDR3 contains 15 residues. With V trimmed by 4 bases and J by 5 bases, 4 bases remained unmatched. The CDR3, as DNA: TGTGCCAGCAGTGGAGCGGGACTAGCGGGAGACGAGCAGTACTTC. Its translation: CASSGAGLAGDEQYF.

Note on this clonotype: This is likely an artifact of a read error, given a far larger clone one base away. This chain uses TRBV28 with TRBJ2-7; D possibly corresponds to TRBD1 (5 bases). Looked up from germline, CDR1 is MDHEN and CDR2 is SYDVKM. The CDR3 is made up of 14 amino acids. The CDR3 spells CASSLAGRAYEQCF. CDR3 nucleotides: TGTGCCAGCAGTTTAGCAGGCAGGGCCTACGAGCAGTGCTTC.

This clonotype came up a few times. This chain uses TRBV5-1 with TRBJ2-6, with D perhaps TRBD2 (5 bases). The ends were cut back, 5 bases at V and 1 base at J, with 10 bases in the middle. This CDR3 is 15 amino acids long. Germline CDR1 SGHRS, CDR2 YFSETQ. CDR3 sequence (DNA): TGCGCCAGCAGGTCACCGGGATCTGGGGCCAACGTCCTGACTTTC. It is translated as CASRSPGSGANVLTF.

The chain couples TRBV4-2 to TRBJ2-7, with 7 bases lining up with TRBD2. The CDR3 covers 17 residues. Trimming cost V 6 bases and J 4 bases; bases outside gene matches: 18. In germline, CDR1 is LGHNA, CDR2 YNFKEQ. The CDR3 nucleotides read TGTGCCAGCAGACTCAGCGGGGCGGTCAGGGTGAAGTACGAGCAGTACTTC. Translation gives CASRLSGAVRVKYEQYF.

In regard to this clonotype: A much larger clone differs from this one at a single base, so this may be a read error. V is TRBV20-1 and J is TRBJ2-7; 9 bases fit TRBD2. The CDR3 sequence is 15 residues long. V lost 0 bases, J lost 3 bases, and 6 bases stayed unmatched. Germline CDR1 is DFQATT and CDR2 is SNEGSKA (reference sequence). CDR3 sequence (DNA): TGCAGTGCTAGAGATCGACTAGCGGCCCACTACGAGCAGTACTTC. Amino acid sequence: CSARDRLAAHYEQYF.

This clonotype was counted many times. The J gene is TRBJ2-2, the V gene TRBV24-1; no reliable D call. V lost 1 base and J 4 bases, leaving 9 bases between the germline ends. This CDR3 spans 15 amino acids. The V gene's germline CDR1 is KGHDR and CDR2 SFDVKD. CDR3 bases: TGTGCCACCAGTGATTTTCGCGGAACCACCGGGGAGCTGTTTTTT. Encoded protein: CATSDFRGTTGELFF.

This clonotype has at least ten counts. The V and J genes are TRBV12-3 or TRBV12-4 and TRBJ2-3, with 7 nucleotides matching TRBD2. V lost 3 bases and J lost 2; bases outside the gene matches: 8. The CDR3 is made up of 16 amino acids. The CDR3 loop reads CASSFRRETYTDTQYF. The DNA of the CDR3 is TGTGCCAGCAGTTTCAGGCGGGAGACGTACACAGATACGCAGTATTTT.

The chain combines TRBV28 with TRBJ1-2; a weak D match, TRBD1 (6 bases). V was trimmed by 5 bases and J by 0 bases, leaving 13 bases between them. The CDR3 consists of 15 residues. The V gene's germline CDR1 is MDHEN and CDR2 SYDVKM. The chain's CDR3 is CASSVQGSSNYGYTF. CDR3 nucleotides: TGTGCCAGCAGTGTACAGGGTTCCTCTAACTATGGCTACACCTTC.

This clonotype was counted at least ten times. A single base separates this from a much larger clone, so it may be a read error. The chain is built from TRBV12-3 or TRBV12-4 and TRBJ2-5; TRBD1 or TRBD2 may be the D gene (5 bases each). The CDR3 spans 13 residues. The CDR3 region is CASRRDGQETKYF. In nucleotides, the CDR3 is TGTGCCAGCAGACGGGACGGACAAGAGACCAAGTACTTC.

This sequence joins TRBV7-3 and TRBJ2-2; the D call may be TRBD1 or TRBD2 (5 bases each). CDR3 length: 16 amino acids. Trimming removed 0 bases at V and 4 bases at J, with 12 bases between. CDR1 and CDR2 (germline): SGHTA, FQGTGA. Here the CDR3 reads CASSLTGGVLTGELFF. The CDR3 DNA reads as TGTGCCAGCAGCTTAACTGGGGGAGTCCTCACCGGGGAGCTGTTTTTT.

The rearrangement links TRBV5-1 to TRBJ2-2, with D maybe TRBD1 (5 bases). CDR1 and CDR2 (germline): SGHRS, YFSETQ. The CDR3 is 17 residues long. V was pared by 4 bases and J by 1 base, with 17 bases between. The CDR3 loop is CASSIGRQHQNTGELFF. The CDR3 DNA is TGCGCCAGCAGCATCGGTCGACAGCACCAGAACACCGGGGAGCTGTTTTTT.

The CDR3 region has the DNA TGTGCCATCAGTCCACGGAACCGAGGAGAGCAGTACTTC. The encoded protein is CAISPRNRGEQYF. The chain has TRBV10-3 and TRBJ2-7; D gene ambiguous. V lost 5 bases, J lost 7 bases, and 15 bases lay in between. The CDR3 covers 13 residues. Germline V lookup: CDR1 ENHRY, CDR2 SYGVKD.

This chain links TRBV18 with TRBJ1-5; D remains unclear. This CDR3 has 15 residues. V lost 3 bases to trimming and J lost 5 bases, with 14 bases between them. Germline CDR1 and CDR2: KGHSH and LQKENI. The CDR3 is CASSPYDMAYQPQHF. In DNA, the CDR3 is TGTGCCAGCTCACCTTACGACATGGCCTATCAGCCCCAGCATTTT.

Ten or more counts support this clonotype. The chain combines TRBV19 with TRBJ2-7, with a tentative D call TRBD1 (5 bases). Trimming removed 1 base from V and 3 bases from J, with 13 bases in between. CDR3 length equals 15 residues. Per the germline V gene, CDR1 is LNHDA and CDR2 is SQIVND (reference sequence). The CDR3 DNA is TGTGCCAGTAGTATAGCTTCCGCCAGGGACTACGAGCAGTACTTC. Protein sequence: CASSIASARDYEQYF. The whole variable domain, filled in from reference TRBV19 and TRBJ2-7, reads DGGITQSPKYLFRKEGQNVTLSCEQNLNHDAMYWYRQDPGQGLRLIYYSQIVNDFQKGDIAEGYSVSREKKESFPLTVTSAQKNPTAFYLCASSIASARDYEQYFGPGTRLTVT.

There are many counts of this clonotype. The J gene is TRBJ1-5, the V gene TRBV28, with TRBD1 as a possible D gene (6 bases). The CDR3 loop spans 13 amino acids. V lost 6 bases and J lost 5, with 11 bases in between. Looked up from germline, CDR1 is MDHEN and CDR2 is SYDVKM. CDR3 in DNA: TGTGCCAGCAGATCAGGGGTTGATCAGCCCCAGCATTTT. Its translation: CASRSGVDQPQHF. The variable domain in full, completed from reference TRBV28 and TRBJ1-5, reads DVKVTQSSRYLVKRTGEKVFLECVQDMDHENMFWYRQDPGLGLRLIYFSYDVKMKEKGDIPEGYSVSREKKERFSLILESASTNQTSMYLCASRSGVDQPQHFGDGTRLSIL.

The chain combines TRBV9 with TRBJ2-7, with TRBD2 matching over 9 bases. CDR1 and CDR2 from the germline V gene are SGDLS and YYNGEE. The trim removed 3 bases at V and 0 bases at J, leaving 4 bases unmatched. This CDR3 has 15 amino acids. The CDR3 DNA follows: TGTGCCAGCAGCGGGGGGACTAGCCCCTCCTACGAGCAGTACTTC. Amino acids: CASSGGTSPSYEQYF.

This clonotype was found many times. The chain has TRBV6-2 or TRBV6-3 and TRBJ2-7; the D is unclear. The CDR3 is 15 residues long. V was trimmed by 6 bases and J by 0 bases, leaving 15 bases between them. From germline, CDR1 is MNHEY and CDR2 SVGEGT. The DNA of the CDR3 is TGTGCCAGCAGCCACGAGGACCGATTCTCCTACGAGCAGTACTTC. Translated: CASSHEDRFSYEQYF.